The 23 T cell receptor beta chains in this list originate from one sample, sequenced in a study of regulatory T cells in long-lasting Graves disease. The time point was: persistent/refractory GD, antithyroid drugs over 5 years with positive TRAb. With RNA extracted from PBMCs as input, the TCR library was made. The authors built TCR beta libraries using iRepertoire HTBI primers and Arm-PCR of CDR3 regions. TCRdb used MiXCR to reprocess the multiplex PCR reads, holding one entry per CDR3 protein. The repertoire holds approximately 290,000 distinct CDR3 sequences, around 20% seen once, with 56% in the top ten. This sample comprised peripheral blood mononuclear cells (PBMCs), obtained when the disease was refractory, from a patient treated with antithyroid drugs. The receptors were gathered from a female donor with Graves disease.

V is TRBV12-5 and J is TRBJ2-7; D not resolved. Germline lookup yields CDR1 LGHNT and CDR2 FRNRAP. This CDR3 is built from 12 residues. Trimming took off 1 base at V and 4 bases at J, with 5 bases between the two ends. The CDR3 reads CASGLDWYEQYF. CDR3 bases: TGTGCTAGTGGTTTGGACTGGTACGAGCAGTACTTC.

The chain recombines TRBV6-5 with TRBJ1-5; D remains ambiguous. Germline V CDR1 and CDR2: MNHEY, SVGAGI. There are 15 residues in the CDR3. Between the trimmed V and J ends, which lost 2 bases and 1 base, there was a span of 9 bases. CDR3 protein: CASSYRKGSNQPQHF. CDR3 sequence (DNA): TGTGCCAGCAGTTACCGCAAAGGAAGCAATCAGCCCCAGCATTTT.

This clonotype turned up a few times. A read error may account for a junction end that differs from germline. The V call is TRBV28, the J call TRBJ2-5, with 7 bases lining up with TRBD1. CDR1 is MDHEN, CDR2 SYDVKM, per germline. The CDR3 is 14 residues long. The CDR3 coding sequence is TGTGCCAGCAGTTTGAGAGGGGGCCAAGAGATCCAGTACTTC. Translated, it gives CASSLRGGQEIQYF.

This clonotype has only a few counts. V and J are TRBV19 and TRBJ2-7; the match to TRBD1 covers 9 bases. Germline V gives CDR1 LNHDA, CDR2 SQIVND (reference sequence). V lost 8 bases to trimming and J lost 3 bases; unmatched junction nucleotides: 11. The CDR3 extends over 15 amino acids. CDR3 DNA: TGTGCCAGTCCGTACAGGGGGCCGGGGTTCTACGAGCAGTACTTC. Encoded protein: CASPYRGPGFYEQYF.

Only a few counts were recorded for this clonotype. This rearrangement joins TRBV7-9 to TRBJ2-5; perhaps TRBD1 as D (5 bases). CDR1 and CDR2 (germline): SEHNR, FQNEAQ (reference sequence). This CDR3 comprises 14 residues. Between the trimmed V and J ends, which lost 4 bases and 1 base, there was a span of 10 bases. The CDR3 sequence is CASSSDSAQETQYF. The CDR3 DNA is TGTGCCAGCAGCTCTGACAGCGCCCAAGAGACCCAGTACTTC. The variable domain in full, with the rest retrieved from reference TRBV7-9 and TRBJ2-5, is DTGVSQNPRHKITKRGQNVTFRCDPISEHNRLYWYRQTLGQGPEFLTYFQNEAQLEKSRLLSDRFSAERPKGSFSTLEIQRTEQGDSAMYLCASSSDSAQETQYFGPGTRLLVL.

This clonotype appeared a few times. The CDR3 nucleotides read TGTGCCTGGAGTGATCCTAGGGGGCGCGGCCATCAGCCCCAGCATTTT. This encodes CAWSDPRGRGHQPQHF. The chain is built from TRBV30 and TRBJ1-5; 7 bases fit TRBD1. In germline, CDR1 is GTSNPN, CDR2 SVGIG (reference sequence). This CDR3 has 16 residues. J lost 5 bases, V lost 1 base, and 11 bases had no gene match.

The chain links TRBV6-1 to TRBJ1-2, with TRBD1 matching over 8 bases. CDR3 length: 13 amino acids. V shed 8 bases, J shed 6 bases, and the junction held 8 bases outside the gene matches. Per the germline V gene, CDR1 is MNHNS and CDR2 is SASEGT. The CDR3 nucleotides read TGTGCCAGCGGGACCGGGACAGGTCATGGCTACACCTTC. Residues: CASGTGTGHGYTF.

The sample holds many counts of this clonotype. CDR3 region: CASSSTGAGELFF. The CDR3 DNA reads TGTGCCAGCTCCTCCACAGGGGCCGGGGAGCTGTTTTTT. This rearrangement joins TRBV18 to TRBJ2-2, with TRBD1 identical over 7 bases. After removal of 6 bases from V and 6 bases from J, the junction contained 4 bases not matched to a gene. This CDR3 has 13 amino acids. Germline-derived CDR1 and CDR2 are KGHSH and LQKENI.

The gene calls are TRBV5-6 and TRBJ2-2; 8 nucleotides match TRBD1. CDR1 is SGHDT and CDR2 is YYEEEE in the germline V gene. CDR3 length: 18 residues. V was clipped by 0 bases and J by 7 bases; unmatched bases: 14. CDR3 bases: TGTGCCAGCAGCTTGGAAGCCCCGGGACAGGCTTCTTTCGGGGAGCTGTTTTTT. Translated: CASSLEAPGQASFGELFF.

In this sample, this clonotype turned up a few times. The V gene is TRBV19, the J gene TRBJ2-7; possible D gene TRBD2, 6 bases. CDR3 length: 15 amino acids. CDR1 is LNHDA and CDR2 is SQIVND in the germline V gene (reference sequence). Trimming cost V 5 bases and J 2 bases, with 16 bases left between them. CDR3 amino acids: CASSSAAGNPYEQYF. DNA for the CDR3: TGTGCCAGTAGTTCGGCCGCGGGGAATCCCTACGAGCAGTACTTC.

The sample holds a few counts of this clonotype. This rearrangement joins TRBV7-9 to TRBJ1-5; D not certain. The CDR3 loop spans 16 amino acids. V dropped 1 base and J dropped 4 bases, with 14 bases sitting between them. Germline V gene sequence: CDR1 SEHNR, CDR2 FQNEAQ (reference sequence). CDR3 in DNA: TGTGCCAGCAGCTTAGGACACGCCAAAGGAAATCAGCCCCAGCATTTT. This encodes CASSLGHAKGNQPQHF.

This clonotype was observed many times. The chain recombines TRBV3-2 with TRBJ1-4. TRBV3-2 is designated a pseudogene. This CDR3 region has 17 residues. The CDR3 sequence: CASNVRQGGTTNEKLFF. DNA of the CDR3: TGTGCCAGCAACGTTAGGCAGGGAGGGACAACTAATGAAAAACTGTTTTTT.

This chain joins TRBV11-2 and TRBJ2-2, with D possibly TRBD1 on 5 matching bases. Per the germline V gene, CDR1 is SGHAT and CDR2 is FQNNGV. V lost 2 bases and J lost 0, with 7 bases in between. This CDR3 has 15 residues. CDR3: CASSLTGPNTGELFF. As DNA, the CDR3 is TGTGCCAGCAGCTTAACAGGCCCGAACACCGGGGAGCTGTTTTTT. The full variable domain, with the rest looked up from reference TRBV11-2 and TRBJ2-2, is EAGVAQSPRYKIIEKRQSVAFWCNPISGHATLYWYQQILGQGPKLLIQFQNNGVVDDSQLPKDRFSAERLKGVDSTLKIQPAKLEDSAVYLCASSLTGPNTGELFFGEGSRLTVL.

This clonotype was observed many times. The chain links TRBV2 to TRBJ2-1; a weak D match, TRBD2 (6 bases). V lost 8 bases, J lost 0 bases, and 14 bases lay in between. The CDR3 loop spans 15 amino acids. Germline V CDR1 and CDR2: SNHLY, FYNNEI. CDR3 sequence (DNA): TGTGCCAGCGCACGGGAGACAAGCTCCTACAATGAGCAGTTCTTC. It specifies CASARETSSYNEQFF.

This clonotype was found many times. The CDR3 reads CSARDGGSTTKEQYF. Here the CDR3 DNA reads TGCAGTGCTAGAGATGGCGGGAGTACGACGAAAGAGCAGTACTTC. The V and J genes are TRBV20-1 and TRBJ2-7, with 7 bases lining up with TRBD2. This CDR3 contains 15 residues. V trimming: 0 bases; J trimming: 7 bases; junction bases outside the gene matches: 12. Germline assignment: CDR1 DFQATT and CDR2 SNEGSKA (reference sequence).

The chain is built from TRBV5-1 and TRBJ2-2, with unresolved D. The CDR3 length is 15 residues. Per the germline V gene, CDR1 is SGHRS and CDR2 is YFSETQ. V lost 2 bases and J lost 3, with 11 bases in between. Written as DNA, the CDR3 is TGCGCCAGCAGCTTTTTTCCCGCGGACACCGGGGAGCTGTTTTTT. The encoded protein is CASSFFPADTGELFF.

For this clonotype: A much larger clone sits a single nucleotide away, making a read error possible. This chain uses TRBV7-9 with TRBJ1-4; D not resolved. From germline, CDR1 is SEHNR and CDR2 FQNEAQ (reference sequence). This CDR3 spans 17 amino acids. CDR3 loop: CTSSPYDAGATNEKLFF. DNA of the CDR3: TGTACCAGCAGCCCCTATGACGCGGGCGCAACTAATGAAAAACTGTTTTTT.

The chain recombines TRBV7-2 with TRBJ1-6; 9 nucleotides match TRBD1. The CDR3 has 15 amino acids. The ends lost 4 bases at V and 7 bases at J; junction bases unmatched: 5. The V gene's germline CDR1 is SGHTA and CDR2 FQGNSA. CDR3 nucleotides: TGTGCCAGCAGCTCGGGCGGACAGGGGAATTCACCCCTCCACTTT. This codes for CASSSGGQGNSPLHF.

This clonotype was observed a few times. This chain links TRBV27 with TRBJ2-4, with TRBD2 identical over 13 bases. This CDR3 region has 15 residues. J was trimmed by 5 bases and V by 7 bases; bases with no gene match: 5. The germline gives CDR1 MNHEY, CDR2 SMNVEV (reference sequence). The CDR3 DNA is TGTGCCAGCAAAGGACTAGCGGGAGTCGAAAACATTCAGTACTTC. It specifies CASKGLAGVENIQYF.

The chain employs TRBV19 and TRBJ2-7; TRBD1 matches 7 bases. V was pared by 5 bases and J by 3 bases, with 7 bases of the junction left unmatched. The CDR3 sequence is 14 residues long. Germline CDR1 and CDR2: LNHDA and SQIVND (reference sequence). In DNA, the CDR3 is TGTGCCAGTAGTTTCAAGACAGGGAGCTACGAGCAGTACTTC. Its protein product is CASSFKTGSYEQYF.

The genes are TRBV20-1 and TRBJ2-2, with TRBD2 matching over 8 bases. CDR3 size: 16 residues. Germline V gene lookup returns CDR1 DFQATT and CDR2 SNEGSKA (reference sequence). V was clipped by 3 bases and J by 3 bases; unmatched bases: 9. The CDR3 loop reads CSASGRAWYDTGELFF. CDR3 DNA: TGCAGTGCTAGCGGGAGGGCCTGGTACGACACCGGGGAGCTGTTTTTT.

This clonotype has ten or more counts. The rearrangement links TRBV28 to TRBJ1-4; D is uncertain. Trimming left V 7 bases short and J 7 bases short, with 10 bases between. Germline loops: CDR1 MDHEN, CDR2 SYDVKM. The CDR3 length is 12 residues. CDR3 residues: CASTTYGEKLFF. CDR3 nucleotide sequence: TGTGCCAGCACCACGTACGGTGAAAAACTGTTTTTT.

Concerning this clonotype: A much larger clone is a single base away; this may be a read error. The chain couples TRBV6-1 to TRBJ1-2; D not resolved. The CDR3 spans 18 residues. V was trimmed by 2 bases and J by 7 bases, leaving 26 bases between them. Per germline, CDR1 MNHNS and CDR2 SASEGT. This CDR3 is CASSENLRGENYGFGYTF. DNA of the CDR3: TGTGCCAGCAGTGAAAATCTCCGGGGAGAGAATTACGGTTTTGGCTACACCTTC.